Below are 30 T cell receptor beta chains sequenced from a single sample in a study of blood T cell repertoires in COVID-19. Clones were read by immunoSEQ multiplex PCR, and TCRdb kept only the in-frame ones, dropping some. Of over 200,000 clones listed, over 75% are singletons. Sequencing used PBMCs or T cells enriched from blood (not recorded which). Receptor source: a woman under 40 who had been exposed to COVID-19.

The rearrangement links TRBV10-3 to TRBJ2-1; perhaps TRBD1 as D (7 bases). The CDR3 covers 15 residues. The V and J ends lost 8 bases and 5 bases respectively, with 19 bases between them. Germline CDR1 ENHRY, CDR2 SYGVKD. As DNA, the CDR3 is TGTGCCATCGGTTCGCGGGACAGAGTTAACAATGAGCAGTTCTTC. It encodes CAIGSRDRVNNEQFF.

In its sample, this clone was seen many times. The rearrangement joins TRBV5-6 to TRBJ1-6, with TRBD1 identical over 9 bases. Germline values: CDR1 SGHDT, CDR2 YYEEEE. With V trimmed by 3 bases and J by 5 bases, 6 bases remained unmatched. The CDR3 runs to 16 residues. The CDR3 region has the DNA TGTGCCAGCAGCTCGTCGACAGGGGGGAATAATTCACCCCTCCACTTT. Amino acids: CASSSSTGGNNSPLHF.

V gene TRBV11-2 combines with J gene TRBJ2-1; 8 bases are a match to TRBD2. Germline values: CDR1 SGHAT, CDR2 FQNNGV. Trimming removed 6 bases from V and 4 bases from J; junction bases left unmatched: 5. The CDR3 is 14 amino acids. CDR3 nucleotide sequence: TGTGCCAGCAGGGCTAGCGGGTGGTACAATGAGCAGTTCTTC. Translated, it gives CASRASGWYNEQFF.

This rearrangement joins TRBV27 to TRBJ2-1; 10 bases agree with TRBD2. Germline CDR1 MNHEY, CDR2 SMNVEV (reference sequence). The CDR3 extends over 14 amino acids. The CDR3 nucleotides read TGTGACCGACTAGCGGGCCGCTCCTACAATGAGCAGTTCTTC. As protein: CDRLAGRSYNEQFF.

The J gene is TRBJ2-5, the V gene TRBV5-1; possible D gene TRBD1, 6 bases. The CDR3 length is 15 residues. Germline V gene sequence: CDR1 SGHRS, CDR2 YFSETQ. V gave up 0 bases and J gave up 4 bases, with 13 bases separating them. The CDR3 here is CASSLGQGKGETQYF. The DNA for the CDR3 is TGCGCCAGCAGCTTGGGGCAGGGGAAGGGAGAGACCCAGTACTTC.

The chain links TRBV7-6 to TRBJ2-5; TRBD1 matches 7 bases. Germline-derived CDR1 and CDR2 are SGHVS and FNYEAQ. The V gene end was trimmed by 5 bases and the J gene end by 4 bases; junction bases not matched to a gene: 7. This CDR3 comprises 14 residues. The CDR3 loop is CASSREGAGETQYF. Here the CDR3 DNA reads TGTGCCAGCAGCCGAGAGGGGGCTGGAGAGACCCAGTACTTC.

The chain is built from TRBV14 and TRBJ1-6; 9 nucleotides agree with TRBD1. Germline CDR1 and CDR2: SGHDN and FVKESK. V trimming: 6 bases; J trimming: 5 bases; junction bases outside the gene matches: 8. The CDR3 has 16 amino acids. The CDR3 nucleotides are TGTGCCAGCAGTCTTTGGACAGGGGCGGATAATTCACCCCTCCACTTT. Translating it yields CASSLWTGADNSPLHF.

The CDR3 nucleotides are TGTGCCAGCAGCCCTTCGACACCTAACTATGGCTACACCTTC. Residues: CASSPSTPNYGYTF. This chain links TRBV28 with TRBJ1-2; D not resolved. V gave up 6 bases and J gave up 0 bases, with 11 bases separating them. CDR1 and CDR2 (germline): MDHEN, SYDVKM. The CDR3 runs to 14 residues.

This chain uses TRBV9 with TRBJ2-6; weak D call: TRBD1 (5 bases). CDR3 length: 16 amino acids. The V gene lost 5 bases and the J gene lost 0 bases, with 12 bases spanning the gap. CDR1 is SGDLS and CDR2 is YYNGEE in the germline V gene. CDR3 residues: CASSFTQGSGANVLTF. The DNA of the CDR3 is TGTGCCAGCAGTTTTACTCAGGGCTCTGGGGCCAACGTCCTGACTTTC.

V and J are TRBV7-9 and TRBJ1-2; weak D call: TRBD1 (5 bases). Germline CDR1 is SEHNR and CDR2 is FQNEAQ (reference sequence). The CDR3 extends over 15 amino acids. V shed 1 base and J shed 2 bases, with 11 bases lying between them. CDR3 protein: CASSLDAGPNYGYTF. CDR3 coding DNA: TGTGCCAGCAGCTTAGATGCAGGGCCCAACTATGGCTACACCTTC. Together with reference TRBV7-9 and TRBJ1-2, the CDR3 gives the full variable domain: DTGVSQNPRHKITKRGQNVTFRCDPISEHNRLYWYRQTLGQGPEFLTYFQNEAQLEKSRLLSDRFSAERPKGSFSTLEIQRTEQGDSAMYLCASSLDAGPNYGYTFGSGTRLTVV.

A word on this clone: The sample carries other DNA sequences with the same CDR3. J is TRBJ2-7 and V is TRBV6-5; D remains ambiguous. CDR3 size: 11 residues. V lost 4 bases and J lost 4, with 5 bases in between. Germline V gene lookup returns CDR1 MNHEY and CDR2 SVGAGI. The CDR3 region has the DNA TGTGCCAGCAGTTCCCTTTACGAGCAGTACTTC. As protein: CASSSLYEQYF.

This chain uses TRBV12-5 with TRBJ1-4; 12 nucleotides match TRBD1. CDR1 LGHNT and CDR2 FRNRAP come from the germline V gene. Trimming cost V 6 bases and J 10 bases; bases outside gene matches: 6. The CDR3 totals 14 residues. In DNA form, the CDR3 reads TGTGCTAGTGGAGACCGGGACAGGGGGCGAAAACTGTTTTTT. Translating it yields CASGDRDRGRKLFF.

The rearrangement uses TRBV27 and TRBJ2-2; D is undetermined. In germline, CDR1 is MNHEY, CDR2 SMNVEV (reference sequence). Trimming pared 0 bases from V and 6 bases from J, leaving 8 bases between. This CDR3 region has 14 residues. The chain's CDR3 is CASSLSPSSGELFF. The CDR3 coding sequence is TGTGCCAGCAGTTTATCCCCTAGTTCCGGGGAGCTGTTTTTT.

The chain recombines TRBV20-1 with TRBJ2-3; 8 bases agree with TRBD2. V trimming: 3 bases; J trimming: 2 bases; junction bases outside the gene matches: 7. This CDR3 is built from 15 residues. CDR1 and CDR2 from the germline V gene are DFQATT and SNEGSKA (reference sequence). Here the CDR3 reads CSASAVLADTDTQYF. CDR3 sequence (DNA): TGCAGTGCTAGTGCCGTACTAGCGGACACAGATACGCAGTATTTT.

V is TRBV28 and J is TRBJ2-7; maybe TRBD2 (6 bases). From germline, CDR1 is MDHEN and CDR2 SYDVKM. Trimming removed 3 bases from V and 4 bases from J, with 13 bases in between. The CDR3 is 14 residues long. CDR3 loop: CASSFGGIPYEQYF. In nucleotides, the CDR3 is TGTGCCAGCAGTTTCGGCGGGATACCATACGAGCAGTACTTC.

The rearrangement links TRBV11-2 to TRBJ1-1; D possibly corresponds to TRBD1 (5 bases). Deletions cut 2 bases from V and 5 bases from J, with 12 bases between. Germline CDR1 and CDR2: SGHAT and FQNNGV. This CDR3 has 14 amino acids. The CDR3 region is CASSLTGEETEAFF. CDR3 bases: TGTGCCAGCAGCTTAACGGGGGAGGAAACTGAAGCTTTCTTT.

The chain joins TRBV5-1 to TRBJ1-3, with 8 bases matching TRBD1. The junction had 7 bases not matched to a gene; V was cut back by 4 bases and J by 4 bases. Germline V gene sequence: CDR1 SGHRS, CDR2 YFSETQ. The CDR3 is 15 residues long. The CDR3 sequence: CASSPSTGVGNTIYF. DNA for the CDR3: TGCGCCAGCAGCCCTTCGACAGGGGTCGGAAACACCATATATTTT.

This clone was recorded only once. This sequence joins TRBV6-5 and TRBJ2-1; TRBD2 is a possible D gene (6 bases). CDR1 MNHEY and CDR2 SVGAGI come from the germline V gene. The CDR3 contains 16 residues. The V gene lost 0 bases and the J gene lost 2 bases, with 11 bases spanning the gap. CDR3 sequence: CASSYSSGVPYNEQFF. The CDR3 DNA reads as TGTGCCAGCAGTTACTCTTCGGGAGTCCCCTACAATGAGCAGTTCTTC.

The V call is TRBV5-4, the J call TRBJ2-2; D is possibly TRBD1 (5 bases). The germline V gene encodes CDR1 SGHNT and CDR2 YYREEE (reference sequence). This CDR3 is built from 15 residues. Trimming left V 1 base short and J 2 bases short, with 9 bases between. The CDR3 nucleotides are TGTGCCAGCAGCTTGAATCAGGGTAACACCGGGGAGCTGTTTTTT. It is translated as CASSLNQGNTGELFF.

The V gene is TRBV6-1, the J gene TRBJ1-5; TRBD1 aligns across 11 bases. The germline CDR1 and CDR2 sequences are MNHNS and SASEGT. Losses at the gene ends were 3 bases for V and 1 base for J; bases not matched to a gene: 2. This CDR3 has 16 residues. The CDR3 sequence: CASSDGTGGSNQPQHF. In DNA, the CDR3 is TGTGCCAGCAGTGACGGGACAGGGGGGAGCAATCAGCCCCAGCATTTT.

The chain carries TRBV19 and TRBJ2-6, with TRBD1 identical over 9 bases. The CDR3 runs to 18 residues. V shed 3 bases and J 3 bases; nucleotides not matched to a gene: 9. The germline gives CDR1 LNHDA, CDR2 SQIVND (reference sequence). The CDR3, as DNA: TGTGCCAGTAGTATCCGGGACAGGGAAAATCATGGGGCCAACGTCCTGACTTTC. It codes for CASSIRDRENHGANVLTF.

This chain uses TRBV10-2 with TRBJ2-7; no clear D gene. In germline, CDR1 is WSHSY, CDR2 SAAADI. The CDR3 loop spans 11 amino acids. Trimming took 6 bases from V and 6 from J, leaving 9 bases between them. This chain's CDR3 is CASSYQAEQYF. The CDR3, as DNA: TGCGCCAGCAGCTACCAGGCCGAGCAGTACTTC.

The rearrangement joins TRBV24-1 to TRBJ2-2; 7 bases are a match to TRBD2. V lost 1 base and J lost 4; bases outside the gene matches: 14. This CDR3 has 19 residues. The germline CDR1 and CDR2 sequences are KGHDR and SFDVKD. CDR3 in DNA: TGTGCCACCAGTGATTTCTTCGGGGAGGGGCCTTCGGGCACCGGGGAGCTGTTTTTT. Protein sequence: CATSDFFGEGPSGTGELFF.

The J gene is TRBJ2-7, the V gene TRBV7-3, with a tentative D call TRBD1 (5 bases). The CDR3 consists of 18 residues. CDR1 is SGHTA, CDR2 FQGTGA, per germline. The V and J ends lost 3 bases and 4 bases respectively, with 25 bases between them. The CDR3 nucleotides read TGTGCCAGCAGCTTCAGACCCTGGGGCAGGGTTTTTATATACGAGCAGTACTTC. This sequence encodes CASSFRPWGRVFIYEQYF.

This clone was seen only once. The chain combines TRBV25-1 with TRBJ2-1, with a possible D match to TRBD2 (6 bases). CDR1 and CDR2 (germline): MGHDK, SYGVNS. The germline V and J ends were trimmed by 3 bases and 5 bases, with 11 bases remaining between them. The CDR3 spans 14 residues. CDR3 residues: CASSDGDLNNEQFF. For the CDR3, the DNA is TGTGCCAGCAGTGACGGGGACTTGAACAATGAGCAGTTCTTC. The entire variable domain, with the rest obtained from reference TRBV25-1 and TRBJ2-1, is as follows: EADIYQTPRYLVIGTGKKITLECSQTMGHDKMYWYQQDPGMELHLIHYSYGVNSTEKGDLSSESTVSRIRTEHFPLTLESARPSHTSQYLCASSDGDLNNEQFFGPGTRLTVL.

The chain recombines TRBV7-6 with TRBJ1-1; D might be TRBD1 (6 bases). Germline V gene data show CDR1 as SGHVS and CDR2 as FNYEAQ. The V gene lost 1 base and the J gene lost 0 bases, with 12 bases spanning the gap. The CDR3 length is 16 residues. CDR3 sequence (DNA): TGTGCCAGCAGCTTAGACAGGGAGACCATGAACACTGAAGCTTTCTTT. Translation gives CASSLDRETMNTEAFF.

This chain uses TRBV5-1 with TRBJ2-3; TRBD1 matches 7 bases. The length of the CDR3 is 14 residues. Germline V gene lookup returns CDR1 SGHRS and CDR2 YFSETQ. Trimming removed 6 bases from V and 3 bases from J; junction bases left unmatched: 7. This CDR3 is CASNRHRGTDTQYF. The CDR3 DNA is TGCGCCAGCAACCGTCACAGGGGAACAGATACGCAGTATTTT.

The chain recombines TRBV7-2 with TRBJ1-6; the D is unclear. Germline V gives CDR1 SGHTA, CDR2 FQGNSA. V gave up 2 bases and J gave up 0 bases, with 11 bases separating them. The CDR3 length is 17 residues. The CDR3 protein is CASSLPLGSSYNSPLHF. The CDR3, as DNA: TGTGCCAGCAGCTTACCCCTCGGTAGCTCCTATAATTCACCCCTCCACTTT.

V is TRBV5-1 and J is TRBJ2-3, with D perhaps matching TRBD2 (5 bases). Germline V gene lookup returns CDR1 SGHRS and CDR2 YFSETQ. This CDR3 has 16 amino acids. The germline V and J ends were trimmed by 5 bases and 2 bases, with 18 bases remaining between them. CDR3 in DNA: TGCGCCAGCAGAGCGGCGCGGCTATCGACCACAGATACGCAGTATTTT. Protein: CASRAARLSTTDTQYF.

This clone was counted only a few times. The genes are TRBV5-4 and TRBJ1-1, with D maybe TRBD1 (6 bases). CDR3 length: 15 amino acids. V lost 1 base and J lost 4, with 14 bases in between. CDR1 is SGHNT and CDR2 is YYREEE in the germline V gene (reference sequence). The DNA for the CDR3 is TGTGCCAGCAGCTTGCAGGGGAGAGGCGGCACTGAAGCTTTCTTT. Translated, it gives CASSLQGRGGTEAFF.